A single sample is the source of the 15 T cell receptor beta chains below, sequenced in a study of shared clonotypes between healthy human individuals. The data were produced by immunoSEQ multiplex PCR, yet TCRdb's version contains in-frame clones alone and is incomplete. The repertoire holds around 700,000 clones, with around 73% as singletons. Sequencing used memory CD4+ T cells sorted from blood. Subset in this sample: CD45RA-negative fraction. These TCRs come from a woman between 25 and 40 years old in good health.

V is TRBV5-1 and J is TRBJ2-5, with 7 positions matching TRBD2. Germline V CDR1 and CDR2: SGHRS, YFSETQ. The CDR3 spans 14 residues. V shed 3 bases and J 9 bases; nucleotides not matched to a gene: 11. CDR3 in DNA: TGCGCCAGCAGCTACGAGACTAGCACCGGGGCCCAGTACTTC. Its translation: CASSYETSTGAQYF.

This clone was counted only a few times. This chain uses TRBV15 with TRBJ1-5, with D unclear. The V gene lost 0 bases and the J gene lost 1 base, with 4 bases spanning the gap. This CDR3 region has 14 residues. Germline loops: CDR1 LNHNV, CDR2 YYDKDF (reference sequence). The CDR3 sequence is CATSREGSNQPQHF. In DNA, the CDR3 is TGTGCCACCAGCAGAGAAGGCAGCAATCAGCCCCAGCATTTT.

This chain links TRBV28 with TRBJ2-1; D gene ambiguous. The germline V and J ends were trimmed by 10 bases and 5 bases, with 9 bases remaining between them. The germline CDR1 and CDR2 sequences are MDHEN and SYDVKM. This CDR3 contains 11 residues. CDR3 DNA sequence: TGTGCCACCACCCAGGACAATGAGCAGTTCTTC. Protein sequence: CATTQDNEQFF.

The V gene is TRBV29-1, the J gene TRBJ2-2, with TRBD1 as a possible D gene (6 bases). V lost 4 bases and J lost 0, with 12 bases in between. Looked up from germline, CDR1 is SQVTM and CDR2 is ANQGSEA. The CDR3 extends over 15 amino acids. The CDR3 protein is CSVAQGNTNTGELFF. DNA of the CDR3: TGCAGCGTTGCACAGGGCAACACGAACACCGGGGAGCTGTTTTTT.

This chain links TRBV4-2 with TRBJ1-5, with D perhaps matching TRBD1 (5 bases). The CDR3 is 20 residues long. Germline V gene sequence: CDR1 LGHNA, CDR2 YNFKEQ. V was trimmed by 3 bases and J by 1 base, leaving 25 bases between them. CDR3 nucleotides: TGTGCCAGCAGCCAGGCCCAGGGAGGAGGGCGAACGGTAAGCAATCAGCCCCAGCATTTT. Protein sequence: CASSQAQGGGRTVSNQPQHF.

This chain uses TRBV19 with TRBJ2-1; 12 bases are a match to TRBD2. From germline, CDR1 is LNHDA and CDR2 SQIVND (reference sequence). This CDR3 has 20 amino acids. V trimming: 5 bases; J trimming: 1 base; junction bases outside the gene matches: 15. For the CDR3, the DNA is TGTGCCAGTAGTCCTTACCCCGAAAGACTAGCGGGAGTATCCTACAATGAGCAGTTCTTC. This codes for CASSPYPERLAGVSYNEQFF.

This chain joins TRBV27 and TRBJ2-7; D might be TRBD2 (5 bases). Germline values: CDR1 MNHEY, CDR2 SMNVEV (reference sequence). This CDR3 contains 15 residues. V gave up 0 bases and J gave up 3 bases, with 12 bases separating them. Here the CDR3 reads CASSLSLGSFYEQYF. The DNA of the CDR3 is TGTGCCAGCAGTTTATCACTGGGGAGTTTCTACGAGCAGTACTTC.

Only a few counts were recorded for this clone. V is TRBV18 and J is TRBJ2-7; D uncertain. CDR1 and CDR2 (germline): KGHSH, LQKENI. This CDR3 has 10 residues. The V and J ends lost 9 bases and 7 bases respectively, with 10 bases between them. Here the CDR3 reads CARTTSEQYF. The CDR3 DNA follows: TGTGCCAGAACAACAAGTGAGCAGTACTTC.

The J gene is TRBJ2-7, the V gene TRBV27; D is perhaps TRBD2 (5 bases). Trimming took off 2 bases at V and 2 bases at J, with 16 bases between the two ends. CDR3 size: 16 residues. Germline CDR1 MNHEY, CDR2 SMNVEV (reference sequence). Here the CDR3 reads CASSLAGHPEPYEQYF. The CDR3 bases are TGTGCCAGCAGTTTAGCGGGCCACCCCGAGCCCTACGAGCAGTACTTC.

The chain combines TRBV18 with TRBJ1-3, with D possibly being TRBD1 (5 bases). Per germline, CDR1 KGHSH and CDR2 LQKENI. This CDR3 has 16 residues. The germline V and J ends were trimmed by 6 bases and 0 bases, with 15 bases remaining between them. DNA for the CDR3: TGTGCCAGCTCCCGGGGGAGCAGAGCCTCTGGAAACACCATATATTTT. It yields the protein CASSRGSRASGNTIYF.

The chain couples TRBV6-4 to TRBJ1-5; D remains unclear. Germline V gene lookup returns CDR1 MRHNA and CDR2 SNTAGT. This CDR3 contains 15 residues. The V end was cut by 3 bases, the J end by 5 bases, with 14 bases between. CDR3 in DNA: TGTGCCAGCAGTGAAAGGGCAGGCCTAGATCAGCCCCAGCATTTT. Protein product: CASSERAGLDQPQHF.

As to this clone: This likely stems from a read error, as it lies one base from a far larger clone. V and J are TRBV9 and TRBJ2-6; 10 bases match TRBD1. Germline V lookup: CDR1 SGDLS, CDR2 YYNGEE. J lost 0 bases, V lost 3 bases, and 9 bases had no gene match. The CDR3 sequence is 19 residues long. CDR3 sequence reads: CASSGGARQGASGANVLTF. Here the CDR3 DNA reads TGTGCCAGCAGCGGGGGGGCCAGACAGGGGGCCTCTGGGGCCAACGTCCTGACTTTC.

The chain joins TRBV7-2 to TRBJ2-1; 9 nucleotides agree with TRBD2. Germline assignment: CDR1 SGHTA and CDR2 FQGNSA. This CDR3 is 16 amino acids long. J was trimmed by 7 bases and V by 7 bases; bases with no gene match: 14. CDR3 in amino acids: CASIKETGLAKNEQFF. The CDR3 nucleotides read TGTGCCAGCATCAAAGAAACAGGACTAGCGAAAAATGAGCAGTTCTTC. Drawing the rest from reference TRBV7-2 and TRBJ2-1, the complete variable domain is GAGVSQSPSNKVTEKGKDVELRCDPISGHTALYWYRQSLGQGLEFLIYFQGNSAPDKSGLPSDRFSAERTGGSVSTLTIQRTQQEDSAVYLCASIKETGLAKNEQFFGPGTRLTVL.

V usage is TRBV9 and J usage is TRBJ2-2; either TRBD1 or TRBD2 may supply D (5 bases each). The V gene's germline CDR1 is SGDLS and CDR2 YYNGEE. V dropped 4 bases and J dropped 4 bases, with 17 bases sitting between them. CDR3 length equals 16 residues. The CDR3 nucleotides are TGTGCCAGCAGCCCCAGGGTAGTAGCGCCCACCGGGGAGCTGTTTTTT. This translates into CASSPRVVAPTGELFF.

In nucleotides, the CDR3 is TGTGCCAGCAGCTTAGATCCGAATTCGCCGTGGCAGTTCTTC. The encoded protein is CASSLDPNSPWQFF. This sequence joins TRBV7-2 and TRBJ2-1; D gene ambiguous. The CDR3 extends over 14 amino acids. The ends were cut back, 1 base at V and 12 bases at J, with 16 bases in the middle. Germline values: CDR1 SGHTA, CDR2 FQGNSA.